The entry below describes one TCR beta chain. This specimen belongs to a study of blood T cell repertoires in COVID-19. Background on the study: Samples came from the United States, Italy and Spain, spanning acute and convalescent COVID-19. The analysed material was cDNA or gDNA that came from T cells, B-cell-depleted T cells, or PBMCs.

V shed 5 bases, J shed 5 bases, and the junction held 13 bases outside the gene matches. The CDR3 covers 18 residues. The germline gives CDR1 LNHDA, CDR2 SQIVND (reference sequence). Participant ages covered about 18 to 89 years across 24 US areas. In the authors' methods: Amplification of reference gene primers was used by the study to estimate nucleated cell counts. Here immunoSEQ multiplex PCR was the method, and the copy in TCRdb shows in-frame clones only, minus some. The D gene and trimming were derived from the DNA, and the V and J assignments and clone size from that table. The sample has 300,000 to 350,000 clones, 70% to 90% seen once.

The sequence was collected from a woman aged 35 to 49 with acute COVID-19. The chain has TRBV19 and TRBJ2-1, with 12 nucleotides matching TRBD2. The sequenced material came from PBMCs or T cells enriched from blood (not recorded which). The CDR3 DNA is TGTGCCAGTAGTCCTAGCGGGGGGGCTGTTAGGTTCAACAATGAGCAGTTCTTC. It yields the protein CASSPSGGAVRFNNEQFF. The full variable domain, in which reference TRBV19 and TRBJ2-1 provide the parts outside the CDR3, is DGGITQSPKYLFRKEGQNVTLSCEQNLNHDAMYWYRQDPGQGLRLIYYSQIVNDFQKGDIAEGYSVSREKKESFPLTVTSAQKNPTAFYLCASSPSGGAVRFNNEQFFGPGTRLTVL.